This entry describes one T cell receptor (beta chain). Its antigen is undetermined. The single heparinised draw taken from each donor contained about 110 mL of blood on average. V was pared by 5 bases and J by 2 bases, with 3 bases of the junction left unmatched. CDR1 is MNHNS, CDR2 SASEGT, per germline. This CDR3 has 14 residues. The source of the sample is a study of beta chain features in type 1 diabetes. General study results and limits: Whether TCRB rearrangement is influenced by HLA type was left unresolved in this analysis. Researchers report that Type 1 diabetes patients had moderately but significantly shorter TCRB CDR3s across all four CD4+ subsets.

TCRB transcripts that were expressed got sequenced, as all of the isolated RNA had been reverse transcribed. Repertoires were generated with immunoSEQ multiplex PCR, while TCRdb's copy carries only in-frame clones and drops some. The repertoire has 400,000 to 500,000 clones, around 14% of them found once; the top ten carry 0.035% to 0.045%. The J gene is TRBJ2-3, the V gene TRBV6-1; 8 bases map to TRBD1. The specimen was naive CD4+ T cells from blood. The TCR originated in a young man in good health. DNA of the CDR3: TGTGCCAGCAGTCAGGGGGCAAACACAGATACGCAGTATTTT. It encodes CASSQGANTDTQYF.